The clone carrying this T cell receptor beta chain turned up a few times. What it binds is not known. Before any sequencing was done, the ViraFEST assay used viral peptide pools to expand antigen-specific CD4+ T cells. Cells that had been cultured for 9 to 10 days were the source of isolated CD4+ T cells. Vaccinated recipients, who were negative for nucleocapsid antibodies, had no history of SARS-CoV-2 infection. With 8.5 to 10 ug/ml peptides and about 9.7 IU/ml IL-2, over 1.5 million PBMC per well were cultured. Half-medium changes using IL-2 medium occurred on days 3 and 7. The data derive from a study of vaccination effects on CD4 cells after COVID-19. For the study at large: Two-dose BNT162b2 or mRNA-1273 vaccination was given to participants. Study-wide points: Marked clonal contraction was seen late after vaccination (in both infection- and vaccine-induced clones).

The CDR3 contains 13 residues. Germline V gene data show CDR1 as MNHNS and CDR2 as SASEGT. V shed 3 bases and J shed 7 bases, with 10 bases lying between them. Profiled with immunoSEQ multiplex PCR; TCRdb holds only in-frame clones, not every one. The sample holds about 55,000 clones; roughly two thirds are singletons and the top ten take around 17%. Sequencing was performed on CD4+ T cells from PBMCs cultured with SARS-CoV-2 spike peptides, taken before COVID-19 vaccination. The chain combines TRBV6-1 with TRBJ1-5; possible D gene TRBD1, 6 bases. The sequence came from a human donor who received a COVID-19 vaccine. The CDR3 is CASSDEGGQPQHF. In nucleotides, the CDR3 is TGTGCCAGCAGTGATGAAGGGGGGCAGCCCCAGCATTTT.